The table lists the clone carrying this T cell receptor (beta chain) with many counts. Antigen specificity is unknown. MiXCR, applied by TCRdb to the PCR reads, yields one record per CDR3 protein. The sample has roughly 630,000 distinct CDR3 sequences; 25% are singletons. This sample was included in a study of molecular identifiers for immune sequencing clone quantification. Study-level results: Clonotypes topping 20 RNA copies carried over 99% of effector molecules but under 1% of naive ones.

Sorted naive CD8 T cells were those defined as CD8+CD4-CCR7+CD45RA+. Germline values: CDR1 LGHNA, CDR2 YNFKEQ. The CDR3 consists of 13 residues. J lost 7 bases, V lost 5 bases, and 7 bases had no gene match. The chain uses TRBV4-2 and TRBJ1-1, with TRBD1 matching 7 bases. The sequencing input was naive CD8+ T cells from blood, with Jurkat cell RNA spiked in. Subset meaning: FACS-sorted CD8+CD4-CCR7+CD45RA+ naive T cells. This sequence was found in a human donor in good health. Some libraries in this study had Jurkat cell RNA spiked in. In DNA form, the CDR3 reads TGTGCCAGCAGCTGGGACAGCGAGTTTGAAGCTTTCTTT. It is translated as CASSWDSEFEAFF.